One and the same sample provided the 2 T cell receptor beta chains below, sequenced in a study of CD8+ T cells in alopecia areata. Noted treatment: oral pan-JAK inhibitor, 5-10 mg twice daily. Extracted from the samples, RNA was reverse transcribed into cDNA to serve as the sequencing template. Here immunoSEQ multiplex PCR was the method, and the copy in TCRdb shows in-frame clones only, minus some. Among fewer than 200,000 clones listed, 58% were seen once. This sample comprised CD4+ T cells sorted from blood, obtained at approximately week 56, from a patient treated with tofacitinib. The receptors derive from a human donor with alopecia areata.

V gene TRBV7-2 combines with J gene TRBJ1-5; 7 bases align to TRBD1. Per germline, CDR1 SGHTA and CDR2 FQGNSA. The CDR3 consists of 14 residues. Trimming took 3 bases from V and 5 from J; bases not matched to a gene: 4. DNA for the CDR3: TGTGCCAGCAGCTTGACAGGGCGGCATCAGCCCCAGCATTTT. Translating gives CASSLTGRHQPQHF.

This clone was recorded a few times. The chain is built from TRBV7-2 and TRBJ2-7; tentatively, D is TRBD2 (6 bases). V was trimmed by 5 bases and J by 5 bases, leaving 10 bases between them. This CDR3 has 12 residues. CDR1 is SGHTA, CDR2 FQGNSA, per germline. CDR3 amino acids: CASSRGTHEQYF. Written as DNA, the CDR3 is TGTGCCAGCAGCCGGGGGACCCACGAGCAGTACTTC.